These T cell receptor beta chains were read from a single sample in a study of cytomegalovirus exposure and HLA in healthy donors. Clones were read by immunoSEQ multiplex PCR, and TCRdb kept only the in-frame ones, dropping some. In the table there are 150,000 to 170,000 clones, about four fifths of which are singletons. The specimen was PBMCs. Receptor source: a man younger than 35 in good health and CMV-seronegative. Each CDR3 is given with its conserved first and last residue. Each record gives: D gene, V gene, clone size, J gene, CDR3 protein, CDR3 DNA. D genes are given only for firm matches. A row's size may be missing; if present it is once, few, many or a size class.

d_call: TRBD1; v_call: TRBV19; clone_size: -; j_call: TRBJ1-5; cdr3_aa: CASSSLLPPTGGAGQPQHF; cdr3_nt: TGTGCCAGCTCATCTCTCCTCCCCCCGACAGGGGGCGCGGGTCAGCCCCAGCATTTT
d_call: TRBD2; v_call: TRBV19; clone_size: -; j_call: TRBJ2-1; cdr3_aa: CASSRPAGDNEQFF; cdr3_nt: TGTGCCAGTAGTCGGCCAGCGGGGGACAATGAGCAGTTCTTC
d_call: -; v_call: TRBV5-6; clone_size: -; j_call: TRBJ2-1; cdr3_aa: CAGSYRDSYNEQFF; cdr3_nt: TGTGCCGGCAGCTACAGGGATTCCTACAATGAGCAGTTCTTC
d_call: TRBD1; v_call: TRBV6-5; clone_size: -; j_call: TRBJ1-1; cdr3_aa: CASWTGPTEAFF; cdr3_nt: TGTGCCAGCTGGACAGGACCCACTGAAGCTTTCTTT
d_call: TRBD1; v_call: TRBV7-7; clone_size: once; j_call: TRBJ2-7; cdr3_aa: CASSIRHLRTGNYEQYF; cdr3_nt: TGTGCTAGCAGTATCCGGCATCTCCGGACAGGGAACTACGAGCAGTACTTC
d_call: -; v_call: TRBV10-3; clone_size: once; j_call: TRBJ1-1; cdr3_aa: CAISGQENTEAFF; cdr3_nt: TGTGCCATCAGTGGTCAGGAGAACACTGAAGCTTTCTTT
d_call: TRBD2; v_call: TRBV19; clone_size: -; j_call: TRBJ2-3; cdr3_aa: CASQTSGGSHTQYF; cdr3_nt: TGTGCCAGCCAGACTAGCGGGGGGTCTCATACGCAGTATTTT
d_call: TRBD1; v_call: TRBV12-5; clone_size: -; j_call: TRBJ1-5; cdr3_aa: CASGPGTGSGNQPQHF; cdr3_nt: TGTGCTAGTGGTCCCGGGACAGGGAGTGGCAATCAGCCCCAGCATTTT
d_call: -; v_call: TRBV5-8; clone_size: -; j_call: TRBJ1-1; cdr3_aa: CASTLGGPNTEAFF; cdr3_nt: TGTGCCAGCACCCTGGGAGGGCCGAACACTGAAGCTTTCTTT
d_call: -; v_call: TRBV6-1; clone_size: few; j_call: TRBJ2-2; cdr3_aa: CASSVRVIGTGELFF; cdr3_nt: TGTGCCAGCAGTGTACGGGTCATAGGCACCGGGGAGCTGTTTTTT
d_call: TRBD1; v_call: TRBV7-2; clone_size: -; j_call: TRBJ2-3; cdr3_aa: CASSLDRGRNTQYF; cdr3_nt: TGTGCCAGCAGCCTCGACAGGGGGAGAAATACGCAGTATTTT
d_call: TRBD1; v_call: TRBV6-6; clone_size: -; j_call: TRBJ1-1; cdr3_aa: CASSRTGGDTEAFF; cdr3_nt: TGTGCCAGCAGTCGGACAGGGGGTGACACTGAAGCTTTCTTT
d_call: TRBD1; v_call: TRBV19; clone_size: -; j_call: TRBJ2-7; cdr3_aa: CASSPGQGMKSYEQYF; cdr3_nt: TGTGCCAGTAGTCCGGGACAGGGGATGAAGTCCTACGAGCAGTACTTC
d_call: -; v_call: TRBV11-3; clone_size: few; j_call: TRBJ1-1; cdr3_aa: CASSDTLNTEAFF; cdr3_nt: TGTGCCAGCAGCGACACCTTGAACACTGAAGCTTTCTTT
d_call: -; v_call: TRBV7-9; clone_size: -; j_call: TRBJ1-1; cdr3_aa: CASSSDRNTEAFF; cdr3_nt: TGTGCCAGCAGCTCCGACAGAAACACTGAAGCTTTCTTT
d_call: -; v_call: TRBV11-2; clone_size: -; j_call: TRBJ2-2; cdr3_aa: CASSWVGGQSGELFF; cdr3_nt: TGTGCCAGCAGCTGGGTGGGGGGGCAGTCCGGGGAGCTGTTTTTT
d_call: -; v_call: TRBV29-1; clone_size: -; j_call: TRBJ1-3; cdr3_aa: CSVEWQGKGNTIYF; cdr3_nt: TGCAGCGTTGAATGGCAGGGGAAGGGAAACACCATATATTTT
d_call: -; v_call: TRBV21-1; clone_size: -; j_call: TRBJ2-3; cdr3_aa: CASSKGGRGTDTQYF; cdr3_nt: TGTGCCAGCAGCAAGGGGGGGAGGGGCACAGATACGCAGTATTTT